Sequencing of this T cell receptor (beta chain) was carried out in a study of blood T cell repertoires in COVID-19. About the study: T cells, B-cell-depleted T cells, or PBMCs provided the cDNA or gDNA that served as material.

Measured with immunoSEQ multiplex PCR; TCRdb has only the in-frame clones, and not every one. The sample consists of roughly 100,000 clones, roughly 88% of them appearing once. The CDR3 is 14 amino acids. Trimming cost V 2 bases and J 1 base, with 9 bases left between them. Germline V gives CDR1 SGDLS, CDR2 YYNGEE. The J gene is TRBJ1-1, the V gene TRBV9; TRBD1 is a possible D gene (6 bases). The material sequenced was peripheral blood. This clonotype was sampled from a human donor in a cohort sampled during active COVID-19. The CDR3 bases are TGTGCCAGCAGCGTCAGACAGGAGAACACTGAAGCTTTCTTT. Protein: CASSVRQENTEAFF.